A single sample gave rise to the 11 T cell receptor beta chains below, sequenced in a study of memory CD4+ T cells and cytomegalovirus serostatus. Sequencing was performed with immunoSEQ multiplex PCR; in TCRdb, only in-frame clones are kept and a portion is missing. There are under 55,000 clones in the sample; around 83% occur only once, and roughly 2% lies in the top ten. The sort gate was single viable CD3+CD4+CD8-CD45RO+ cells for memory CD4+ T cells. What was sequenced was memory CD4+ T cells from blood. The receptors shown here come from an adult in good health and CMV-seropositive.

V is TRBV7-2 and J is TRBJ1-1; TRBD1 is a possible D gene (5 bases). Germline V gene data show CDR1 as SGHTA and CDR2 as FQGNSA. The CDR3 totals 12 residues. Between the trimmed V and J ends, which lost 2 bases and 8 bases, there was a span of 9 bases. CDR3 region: CASSLRGGEAFF. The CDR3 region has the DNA TGTGCCAGCAGCTTACGGGGCGGGGAAGCTTTCTTT.

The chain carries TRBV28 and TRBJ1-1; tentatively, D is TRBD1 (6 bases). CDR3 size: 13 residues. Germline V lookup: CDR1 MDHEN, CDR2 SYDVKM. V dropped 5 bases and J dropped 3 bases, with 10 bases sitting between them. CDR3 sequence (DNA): TGTGCCAGCAGTACAGGGCGATACACTGAAGCTTTCTTT. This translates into CASSTGRYTEAFF. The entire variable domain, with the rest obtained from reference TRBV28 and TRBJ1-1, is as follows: DVKVTQSSRYLVKRTGEKVFLECVQDMDHENMFWYRQDPGLGLRLIYFSYDVKMKEKGDIPEGYSVSREKKERFSLILESASTNQTSMYLCASSTGRYTEAFFGQGTRLTVV.

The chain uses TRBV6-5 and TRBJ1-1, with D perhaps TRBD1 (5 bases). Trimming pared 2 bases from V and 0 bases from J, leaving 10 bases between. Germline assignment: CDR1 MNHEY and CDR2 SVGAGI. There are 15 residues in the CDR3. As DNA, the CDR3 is TGTGCCAGCAGTTACCGGGACGCCCTGAACACTGAAGCTTTCTTT. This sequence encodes CASSYRDALNTEAFF.

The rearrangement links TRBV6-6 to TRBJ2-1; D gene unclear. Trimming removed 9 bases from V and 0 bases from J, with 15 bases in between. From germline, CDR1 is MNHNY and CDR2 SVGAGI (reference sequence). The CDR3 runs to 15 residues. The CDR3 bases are TGTGCCAGTAGCCTGGGTCATAGCTCCTACAATGAGCAGTTCTTC. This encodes CASSLGHSSYNEQFF.

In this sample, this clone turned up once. CDR3 in DNA: TGTGCCAGCAGCTTAGGGGGCAGCGCTGACTATGGCTACACCTTC. Amino acids: CASSLGGSADYGYTF. The genes are TRBV11-2 and TRBJ1-2; tentative D call: TRBD1 (5 bases). V shed 1 base and J shed 3 bases, with 12 bases lying between them. CDR3 length equals 15 residues. Germline V gives CDR1 SGHAT, CDR2 FQNNGV.

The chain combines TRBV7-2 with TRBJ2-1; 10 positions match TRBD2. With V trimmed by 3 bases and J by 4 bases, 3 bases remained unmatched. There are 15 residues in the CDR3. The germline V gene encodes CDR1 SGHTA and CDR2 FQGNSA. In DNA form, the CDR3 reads TGTGCCAGCAGCTTTGGACTAGCGGCGTACAATGAGCAGTTCTTC. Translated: CASSFGLAAYNEQFF.

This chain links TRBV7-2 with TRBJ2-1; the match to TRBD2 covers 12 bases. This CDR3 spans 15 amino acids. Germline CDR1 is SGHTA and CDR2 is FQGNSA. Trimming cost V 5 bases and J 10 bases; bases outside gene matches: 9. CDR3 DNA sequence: TGTGCCAGCAGCCCCCTAGCGGGAGGGCCAGGGGAGCAGTTCTTC. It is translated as CASSPLAGGPGEQFF.

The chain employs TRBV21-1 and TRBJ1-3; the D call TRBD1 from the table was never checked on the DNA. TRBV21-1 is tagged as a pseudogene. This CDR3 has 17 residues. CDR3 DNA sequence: TGTGCCAGCAACAAGAAAACGGACAGGTGGGATGGAAACACCATATATTTT. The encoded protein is CASNKKTDRWDGNTIYF.

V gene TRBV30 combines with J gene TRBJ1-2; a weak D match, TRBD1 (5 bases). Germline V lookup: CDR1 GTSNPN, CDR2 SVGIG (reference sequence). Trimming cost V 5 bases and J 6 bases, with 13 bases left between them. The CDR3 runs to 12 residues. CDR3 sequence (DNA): TGTGCCTGGCAGGGTTGGGAGAATGGCTACACCTTC. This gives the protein CAWQGWENGYTF.

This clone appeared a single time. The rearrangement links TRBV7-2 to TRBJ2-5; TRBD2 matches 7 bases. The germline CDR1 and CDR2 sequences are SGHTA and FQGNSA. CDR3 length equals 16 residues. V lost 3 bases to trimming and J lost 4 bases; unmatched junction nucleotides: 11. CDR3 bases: TGTGCCAGCAGCTTGGGACTACCGGTATCTGCAGAGACCCAGTACTTC. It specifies CASSLGLPVSAETQYF.

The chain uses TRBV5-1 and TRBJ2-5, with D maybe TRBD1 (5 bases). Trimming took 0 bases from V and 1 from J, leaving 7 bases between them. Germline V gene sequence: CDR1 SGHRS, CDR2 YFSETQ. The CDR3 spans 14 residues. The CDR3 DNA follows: TGCGCCAGCAGCTTGGGCGACAGCCAAGAGACCCAGTACTTC. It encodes CASSLGDSQETQYF. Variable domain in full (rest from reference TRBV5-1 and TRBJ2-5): KAGVTQTPRYLIKTRGQQVTLSCSPISGHRSVSWYQQTPGQGLQFLFEYFSETQRNKGNFPGRFSGRQFSNSRSEMNVSTLELGDSALYLCASSLGDSQETQYFGPGTRLLVL.